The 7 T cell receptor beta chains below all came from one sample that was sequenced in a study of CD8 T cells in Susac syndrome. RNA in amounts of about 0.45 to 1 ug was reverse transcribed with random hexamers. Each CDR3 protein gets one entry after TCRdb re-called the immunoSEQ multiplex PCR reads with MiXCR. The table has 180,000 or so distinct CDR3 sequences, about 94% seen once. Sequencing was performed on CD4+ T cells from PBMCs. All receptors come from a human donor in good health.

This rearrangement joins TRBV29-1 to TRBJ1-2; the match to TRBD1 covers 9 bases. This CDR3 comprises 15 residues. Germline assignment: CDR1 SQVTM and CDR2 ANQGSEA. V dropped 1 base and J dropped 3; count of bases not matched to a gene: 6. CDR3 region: CSVEASGQGHYGYTF. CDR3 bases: TGCAGCGTTGAAGCTTCGGGACAGGGACACTATGGCTACACCTTC.

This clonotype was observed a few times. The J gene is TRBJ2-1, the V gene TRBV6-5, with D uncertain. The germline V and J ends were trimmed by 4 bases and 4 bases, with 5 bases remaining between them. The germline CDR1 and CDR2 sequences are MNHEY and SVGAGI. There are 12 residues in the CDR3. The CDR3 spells CASSSLYNEQFF. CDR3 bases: TGTGCCAGCAGTTCATTATACAATGAGCAGTTCTTC.

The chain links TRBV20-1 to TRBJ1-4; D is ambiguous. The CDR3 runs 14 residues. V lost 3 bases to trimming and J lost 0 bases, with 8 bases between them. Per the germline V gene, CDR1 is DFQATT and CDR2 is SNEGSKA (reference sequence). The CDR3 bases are TGCAGTGCTAGCGACGCTGCAACTAATGAAAAACTGTTTTTT. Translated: CSASDAATNEKLFF.

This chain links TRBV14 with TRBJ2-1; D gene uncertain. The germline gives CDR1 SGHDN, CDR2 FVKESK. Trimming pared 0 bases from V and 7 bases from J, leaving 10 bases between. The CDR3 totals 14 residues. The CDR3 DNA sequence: TGTGCCAGCAGCCAAGATATCTCCAGGAATGAGCAGTTCTTC. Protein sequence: CASSQDISRNEQFF. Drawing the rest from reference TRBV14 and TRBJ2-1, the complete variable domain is EAGVTQFPSHSVIEKGQTVTLRCDPISGHDNLYWYRRVMGKEIKFLLHFVKESKQDESGMPNNRFLAERTGGTYSTLKVQPAELEDSGVYFCASSQDISRNEQFFGPGTRLTVL.

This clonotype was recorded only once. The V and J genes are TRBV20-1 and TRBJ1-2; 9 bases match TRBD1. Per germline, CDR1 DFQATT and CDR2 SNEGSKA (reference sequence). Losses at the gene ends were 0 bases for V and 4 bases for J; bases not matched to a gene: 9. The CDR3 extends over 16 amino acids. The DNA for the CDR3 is TGCAGTGCTAGAGATCCTAGACAGGGGGTTGGCTATGGCTACACCTTC. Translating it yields CSARDPRQGVGYGYTF.

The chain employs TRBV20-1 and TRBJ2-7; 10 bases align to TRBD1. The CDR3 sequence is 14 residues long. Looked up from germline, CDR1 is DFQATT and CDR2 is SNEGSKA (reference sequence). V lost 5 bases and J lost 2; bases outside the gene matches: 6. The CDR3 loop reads CSASTGTGAYEQYF. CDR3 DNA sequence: TGCAGTGCTTCCACCGGGACAGGGGCCTACGAGCAGTACTTC.

CDR3 sequence reads: CASSQFGTSGGKTQYF. The CDR3, as DNA: TGCGCCAGCAGCCAGTTTGGGACTAGCGGGGGTAAGACCCAGTACTTC. The chain employs TRBV4-1 and TRBJ2-5; TRBD2 matches at 14 bases. Germline V gene data show CDR1 as MGHRA and CDR2 as YSYEKL. CDR3 size: 16 residues. V was pared by 3 bases and J by 6 bases, with 6 bases of the junction left unmatched.